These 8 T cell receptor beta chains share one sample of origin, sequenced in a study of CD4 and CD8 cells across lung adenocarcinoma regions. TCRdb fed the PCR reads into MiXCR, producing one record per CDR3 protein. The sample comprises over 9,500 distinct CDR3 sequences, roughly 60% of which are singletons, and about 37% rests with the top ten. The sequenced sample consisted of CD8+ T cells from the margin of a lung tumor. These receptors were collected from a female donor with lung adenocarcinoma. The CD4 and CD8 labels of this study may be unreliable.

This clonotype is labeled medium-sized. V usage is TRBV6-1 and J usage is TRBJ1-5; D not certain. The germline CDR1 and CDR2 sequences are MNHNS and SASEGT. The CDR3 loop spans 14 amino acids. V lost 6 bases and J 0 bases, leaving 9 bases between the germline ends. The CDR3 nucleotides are TGTGCCAGCAGAGGACTGAATAGCAATCAGCCCCAGCATTTT. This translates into CASRGLNSNQPQHF.

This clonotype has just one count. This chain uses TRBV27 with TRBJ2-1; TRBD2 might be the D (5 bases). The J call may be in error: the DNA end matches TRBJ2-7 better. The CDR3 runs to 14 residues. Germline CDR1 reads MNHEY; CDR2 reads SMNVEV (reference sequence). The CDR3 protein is CASSLERVGYEQYF. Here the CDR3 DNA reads TGTGCCAGCAGTTTGGAGAGGGTCGGCTACGAGCAGTACTTC.

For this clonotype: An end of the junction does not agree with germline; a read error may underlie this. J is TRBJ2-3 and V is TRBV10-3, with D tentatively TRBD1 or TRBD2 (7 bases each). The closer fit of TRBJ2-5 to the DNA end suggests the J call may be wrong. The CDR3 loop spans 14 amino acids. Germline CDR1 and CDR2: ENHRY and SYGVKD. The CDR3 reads CAGRWGGGQDTQYF. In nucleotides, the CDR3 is TGTGCGGGGCGCTGGGGAGGGGGCCAAGATACCCAGTACTTC.

CDR3 sequence: CASRGAGLSETQYF. As DNA, the CDR3 is TGTGCCAGCAGGGGGGCAGGGTTGTCAGAGACCCAGTACTTC. The chain recombines TRBV6-1 with TRBJ2-5; possibly TRBD1 for D (6 bases). This CDR3 has 14 residues. V lost 6 bases and J 4 bases, leaving 15 bases between the germline ends. Germline V gene lookup returns CDR1 MNHNS and CDR2 SASEGT.

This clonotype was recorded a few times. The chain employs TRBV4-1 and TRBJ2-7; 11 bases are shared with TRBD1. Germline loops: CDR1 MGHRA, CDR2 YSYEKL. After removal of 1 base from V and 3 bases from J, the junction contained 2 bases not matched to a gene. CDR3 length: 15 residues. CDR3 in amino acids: CASSQGGTGGYEQYF. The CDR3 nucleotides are TGCGCCAGCAGCCAAGGCGGGACAGGGGGCTACGAGCAGTACTTC.

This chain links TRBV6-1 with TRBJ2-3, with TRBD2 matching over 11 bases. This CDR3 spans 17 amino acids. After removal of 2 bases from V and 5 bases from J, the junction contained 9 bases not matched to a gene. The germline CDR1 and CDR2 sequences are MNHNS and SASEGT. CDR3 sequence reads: CASSEFLLAGVVDTQYF. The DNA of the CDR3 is TGTGCCAGCAGTGAATTCCTACTAGCGGGAGTCGTAGATACGCAGTATTTT.

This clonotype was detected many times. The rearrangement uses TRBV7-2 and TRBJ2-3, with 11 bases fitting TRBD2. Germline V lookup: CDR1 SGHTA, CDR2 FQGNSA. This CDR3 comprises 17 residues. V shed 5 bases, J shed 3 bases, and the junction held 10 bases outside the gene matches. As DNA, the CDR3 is TGTGCCAGCAGCGGACAGGGTAGCGGGGGGGGGACAGATACGCAGTATTTT. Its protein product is CASSGQGSGGGTDTQYF.

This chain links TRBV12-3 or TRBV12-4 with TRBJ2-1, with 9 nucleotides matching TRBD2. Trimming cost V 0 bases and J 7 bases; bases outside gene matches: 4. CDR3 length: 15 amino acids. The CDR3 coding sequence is TGTGCCAGCAGTTTAGCTAGCGGGAGAGCGAATGAGCAGTTCTTC. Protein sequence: CASSLASGRANEQFF.